The next 27 T cell receptor beta chains were all read from a single sample in a study of regulatory T cells in long-lasting Graves disease. TCR beta libraries were built with iRepertoire HTBI primers and Arm-PCR of CDR3 regions. TCRdb reanalysed the multiplex PCR reads using MiXCR and keeps one entry per CDR3 protein. The table includes 360,000 or so distinct CDR3 sequences, around 16% detected once. Time point: newly diagnosed GD, antithyroid drugs for less than 3 months. The TCR library was prepared using RNA isolated from PBMCs. These data were likewise used in another study, on T cells in Graves' hyperthyroidism and ophthalmopathy.

This material consisted of peripheral blood mononuclear cells (PBMCs), taken at new diagnosis, from a patient treated with antithyroid drugs. These receptors originate from a woman aged 18-29 years with Graves disease.

This clonotype was found many times. The chain uses TRBV28 and TRBJ2-7; 7 bases agree with TRBD1. After removal of 3 bases from V and 4 bases from J, the junction contained 6 bases not matched to a gene. The V gene's germline CDR1 is MDHEN and CDR2 SYDVKM. The CDR3 is 14 residues long. For the CDR3, the DNA is TGTGCCAGCAGTTTGGCAGGGGGTTGGTACGAGCAGTACTTC. Translated, it gives CASSLAGGWYEQYF.

This clonotype was found many times. The rearrangement uses TRBV18 and TRBJ1-5, with D maybe TRBD1 (5 bases). This CDR3 has 14 amino acids. Per germline, CDR1 KGHSH and CDR2 LQKENI. Trimming removed 4 bases at V and 5 bases at J, with 12 bases between. The DNA for the CDR3 is TGTGCCAGCTCACAGACCGGGACCGATCAGCCCCAGCATTTT. Translation gives CASSQTGTDQPQHF. Filled out from reference TRBV18 and TRBJ1-5, the complete variable domain reads NAGVMQNPRHLVRRRGQEARLRCSPMKGHSHVYWYRQLPEEGLKFMVYLQKENIIDESGMPKERFSAEFPKEGPSILRIQQVVRGDSAAYFCASSQTGTDQPQHFGDGTRLSIL.

This clonotype was found many times. The chain uses TRBV14 and TRBJ1-3; a weak D match, TRBD1 (5 bases). V dropped 4 bases and J dropped 0 bases, with 13 bases sitting between them. Germline lookup yields CDR1 SGHDN and CDR2 FVKESK. There are 16 residues in the CDR3. The CDR3 coding sequence is TGTGCCAGCAGCCTCTTCGCGGGGCTCTCTGGAAACACCATATATTTT. It codes for CASSLFAGLSGNTIYF. The variable domain in full, with the rest retrieved from reference TRBV14 and TRBJ1-3, is EAGVTQFPSHSVIEKGQTVTLRCDPISGHDNLYWYRRVMGKEIKFLLHFVKESKQDESGMPNNRFLAERTGGTYSTLKVQPAELEDSGVYFCASSLFAGLSGNTIYFGEGSWLTVV.

This clonotype occurred many times. The chain combines TRBV20-1 with TRBJ1-2; tentative D call: TRBD1 (6 bases). The germline V gene has CDR1 DFQATT and CDR2 SNEGSKA (reference sequence). This CDR3 is 15 amino acids long. With 3 bases removed from V and 4 bases from J, the gap between germline ends came to 18 bases. CDR3 region: CSASEEPTGFYGYTF. The CDR3 DNA is TGCAGTGCTAGTGAAGAACCGACAGGCTTCTATGGCTACACCTTC.

This clonotype was seen more than once but under ten times. The rearrangement links TRBV20-1 to TRBJ2-5; D uncertain. Trimming removed 2 bases from V and 6 bases from J, with 7 bases in between. The CDR3 is 11 amino acids. From germline, CDR1 is DFQATT and CDR2 SNEGSKA (reference sequence). CDR3 sequence reads: CSARIGQTQYF. The CDR3 DNA follows: TGCAGTGCTAGAATTGGGCAGACCCAGTACTTC.

V is TRBV28 and J is TRBJ1-2; 7 nucleotides agree with TRBD1. The CDR3 has 15 residues. Germline V gives CDR1 MDHEN, CDR2 SYDVKM. Germline trimming cut 6 bases from V and 5 bases from J; bases unmatched to any gene: 12. CDR3 residues: CASRPKGAGLYGYTF. CDR3 DNA sequence: TGTGCCAGCAGACCCAAGGGGGCTGGATTATATGGCTACACCTTC.

This clonotype was counted a few times. V usage is TRBV29-1 and J usage is TRBJ2-5; D might be TRBD2 (7 bases). The CDR3 runs 15 residues. Trimming took off 3 bases at V and 7 bases at J, with 21 bases between the two ends. Germline lookup yields CDR1 SQVTM and CDR2 ANQGSEA. CDR3 residues: CSVEGRGAIWGTQYF. As DNA, the CDR3 is TGCAGCGTTGAGGGCCGGGGGGCTATCTGGGGGACCCAGTACTTC.

Notes on this clonotype: A read error is possible here, since a much larger clone lies one base away. The CDR3 nucleotides read TGTGCCAGAAGCGAACAGGGGAAGCAAAGCAATCAGCCCCAGCATTTT. It codes for CARSEQGKQSNQPQHF. The chain is built from TRBV7-8 and TRBJ1-5; 7 bases align to TRBD1. The J segment lost 1 base and the V segment lost 9 bases, leaving 12 bases of the junction unmatched. This CDR3 is 16 amino acids long. Germline CDR1 SGHVS, CDR2 FQNEAQ.

There are many counts of this clonotype. The chain joins TRBV20-1 to TRBJ1-2, with 10 bases aligning to TRBD1. This CDR3 has 14 residues. CDR1 is DFQATT and CDR2 is SNEGSKA in the germline V gene (reference sequence). The V segment lost 6 bases and the J segment 8 bases; nucleotides outside the gene matches: 12. CDR3 bases: TGCAGTGCGCCTCCATCCGGGACAGGGGTGGGCTACACCTTC. It yields the protein CSAPPSGTGVGYTF.

The chain is built from TRBV3-1 and TRBJ1-3, with D possibly TRBD1 on 5 matching bases. The germline CDR1 and CDR2 sequences are LGHDT and YNNKEL (reference sequence). The CDR3 extends over 14 amino acids. Trimming took off 4 bases at V and 4 bases at J, with 11 bases between the two ends. CDR3 DNA sequence: TGTGCCAGCAGCCCTTGGGGGTCCGGAAACACCATATATTTT. Protein sequence: CASSPWGSGNTIYF.

This clonotype was seen only a few times. The chain carries TRBV19 and TRBJ1-5; D is ambiguous. The CDR3 runs to 13 residues. V lost 8 bases to trimming and J lost 1 base, with 9 bases between them. CDR1 and CDR2 from the germline V gene are LNHDA and SQIVND (reference sequence). CDR3 nucleotides: TGTGCCAGTCCGAAGGAGAGCAATCAGCCCCAGCATTTT. Its translation: CASPKESNQPQHF. The full variable domain, in which reference TRBV19 and TRBJ1-5 provide the parts outside the CDR3, is DGGITQSPKYLFRKEGQNVTLSCEQNLNHDAMYWYRQDPGQGLRLIYYSQIVNDFQKGDIAEGYSVSREKKESFPLTVTSAQKNPTAFYLCASPKESNQPQHFGDGTRLSIL.

V and J are TRBV19 and TRBJ2-2; D assignment may be TRBD1 or TRBD2 (5 bases each). The CDR3 is 17 amino acids. The V end lost 5 bases, the J end lost 4 bases, and 20 bases lay between the germline ends. The germline V gene has CDR1 LNHDA and CDR2 SQIVND (reference sequence). The CDR3 region has the DNA TGTGCCAGTAGTTCGTTTGCCGGGGCCCTGGGCACCGGGGAGCTGTTTTTT. Its translation is CASSSFAGALGTGELFF.

This clonotype has a single count. A much bigger clone sits one base away, suggesting this may be a read error. This CDR3 is CASSLRSLIRGGRNTEAFF. In DNA, the CDR3 is TGTGCCAGCAGCTTACGGAGCTTGATAAGGGGCGGAAGGAACACTGAAGCTTTCTTT. The gene calls are TRBV7-2 and TRBJ1-1, with D possibly being TRBD1 (5 bases). Trimming shortened V by 2 bases and J by 1 base, and 23 bases separated the two germline ends. From germline, CDR1 is SGHTA and CDR2 FQGNSA. The CDR3 spans 19 residues.

The V call is TRBV10-3, the J call TRBJ2-7; unclear D gene. Trimming shortened V by 0 bases and J by 7 bases, and 19 bases separated the two germline ends. The V gene's germline CDR1 is ENHRY and CDR2 SYGVKD. The CDR3 is made up of 16 amino acids. Here the CDR3 DNA reads TGTGCCATCAGTGAGTCGTTGTTAGGGCAGTCGAGGGAGCAGTACTTC. Its protein product is CAISESLLGQSREQYF.

This clonotype was observed a single time. The V and J genes are TRBV20-1 and TRBJ1-5, with D tentatively TRBD1 (6 bases). CDR1 DFQATT and CDR2 SNEGSKA come from the germline V gene (reference sequence). V gave up 2 bases and J gave up 9 bases, with 14 bases separating them. This CDR3 region has 13 residues. DNA for the CDR3: TGCAGTGCTAGATGGGGGGCCGCCGGGCCCCAGCATTTT. This sequence encodes CSARWGAAGPQHF.

This clonotype was counted many times. The V and J genes are TRBV7-3 and TRBJ2-5; D possibly matches TRBD1 or TRBD2 (5 bases each). The CDR3 runs 14 residues. The V gene's germline CDR1 is SGHTA and CDR2 FQGTGA. V lost 1 base and J 2 bases, leaving 8 bases between the germline ends. As DNA, the CDR3 is TGTGCCAGCAGCTTAAGGGGACGACAAGAGACCCAGTACTTC. Translated, it gives CASSLRGRQETQYF.

This clonotype appeared many times. The J gene is TRBJ1-2, the V gene TRBV12-3 or TRBV12-4, with D perhaps TRBD1 (6 bases). V was trimmed by 5 bases and J by 5 bases, leaving 9 bases between them. This CDR3 has 12 amino acids. The DNA for the CDR3 is TGTGCCAGCAGTCGAGGGGGGTATGGCTACACCTTC. Translated: CASSRGGYGYTF.

This clonotype occurred many times. The genes are TRBV7-9 and TRBJ2-3; D possibly corresponds to TRBD2 (5 bases). The V gene lost 6 bases and the J gene lost 3 bases, with 19 bases spanning the gap. The CDR3 contains 16 residues. Germline values: CDR1 SEHNR, CDR2 FQNEAQ (reference sequence). CDR3: CASSNRQPWRTDTQYF. The CDR3 DNA reads TGTGCCAGCAGTAACCGGCAGCCCTGGAGGACAGATACGCAGTATTTT.

The V call is TRBV20-1, the J call TRBJ2-3; D may be TRBD1 (6 bases). Germline V gene lookup returns CDR1 DFQATT and CDR2 SNEGSKA (reference sequence). The CDR3 runs 13 residues. Trimming removed 6 bases from V and 5 bases from J, with 15 bases in between. The CDR3 protein is CSAPGQRGDTQYF. The DNA for the CDR3 is TGCAGTGCCCCGGGACAACGGGGAGATACGCAGTATTTT.

The rearrangement joins TRBV9 to TRBJ1-2, with TRBD1 matching 10 bases. The germline V gene has CDR1 SGDLS and CDR2 YYNGEE. V lost 3 bases to trimming and J lost 7 bases; unmatched junction nucleotides: 9. CDR3 size: 15 residues. The CDR3 nucleotides are TGTGCCAGCAGCGCCGAGACAGGGGGCGCGAGTGGCTACACCTTC. The encoded protein is CASSAETGGASGYTF.

With regard to this clonotype: Given the absence of the conserved phenylalanine or tryptophan at the CDR3 end, a read error is likely. The V and J genes are TRBV28 and TRBJ2-7, with 14 nucleotides matching TRBD2. Germline V gene lookup returns CDR1 MDHEN and CDR2 SYDVKM. This CDR3 region has 17 residues. The CDR3 reads CANSSSSGLAGGIEQYS. In DNA form, the CDR3 reads TGTGCCAACAGTTCCTCGTCCGGACTAGCGGGGGGTATCGAGCAGTACTCC.

This clonotype was recorded at least ten times. The CDR3 region is CASSPPRGQGAGDEQYF. CDR3 coding DNA: TGTGCCAGCTCACCACCGCGAGGGCAGGGGGCGGGAGACGAGCAGTACTTC. V and J are TRBV18 and TRBJ2-7, with a tentative D call TRBD1 (8 bases). This CDR3 region has 17 residues. Per germline, CDR1 KGHSH and CDR2 LQKENI. Deletions cut 0 bases from V and 5 bases from J, with 20 bases between.

This clonotype was seen more than once but under ten times. The chain is built from TRBV4-1 and TRBJ2-7; TRBD1 aligns across 8 bases. The V gene end was trimmed by 4 bases and the J gene end by 5 bases; junction bases not matched to a gene: 7. This CDR3 is built from 14 residues. Germline-derived CDR1 and CDR2 are MGHRA and YSYEKL. The CDR3 region has the DNA TGCGCCAGCAGCCCGTTCAGGGGGCAGGACGAGCAGTACTTC. Amino acids: CASSPFRGQDEQYF.

The genes are TRBV4-1 and TRBJ1-4; D not resolved. Germline V gives CDR1 MGHRA, CDR2 YSYEKL. The V and J ends lost 2 bases and 5 bases respectively, with 15 bases between them. This CDR3 region has 16 residues. The CDR3 region has the DNA TGCGCCAGCAGCCAAACCGCGATGGGTCCAAATGAAAAACTGTTTTTT. Translated: CASSQTAMGPNEKLFF.

This clonotype was seen only a few times. The CDR3 loop reads CASSFRTGAEAFF. In DNA, the CDR3 is TGCGCCAGCAGCTTTAGGACCGGTGCTGAAGCTTTCTTT. V gene TRBV5-1 combines with J gene TRBJ1-1; D remains unclear. CDR3 length: 13 amino acids. Looked up from germline, CDR1 is SGHRS and CDR2 is YFSETQ. Trimming pared 2 bases from V and 6 bases from J, leaving 11 bases between.

There are many counts of this clonotype. The chain employs TRBV28 and TRBJ1-2, with a weak D call TRBD1 (5 bases). Germline lookup yields CDR1 MDHEN and CDR2 SYDVKM. There are 15 residues in the CDR3. V was clipped by 4 bases and J by 8 bases, with 20 bases between them. The CDR3 bases are TGTGCCAGCAGTTCAGGACGGCAGGTCTGGGACGGCTACACCTTC. Protein sequence: CASSSGRQVWDGYTF.

This clonotype was seen ten or more times. The chain carries TRBV6-9 and TRBJ2-7, with TRBD1 identical over 8 bases. V dropped 3 bases and J dropped 5; count of bases not matched to a gene: 9. The CDR3 is 15 amino acids. The germline CDR1 and CDR2 sequences are MNHGY and SVAAGI. Here the CDR3 DNA reads TGTGCCAGCAGTTACTCTTCGGACAGGGCGGACGAGCAGTACTTC. Amino acid sequence: CASSYSSDRADEQYF.